Each of the 15 T cell receptor beta chains below was sequenced from the same sample in a study of T cell changes during pregnancy in multiple sclerosis. Generated by immunoSEQ multiplex PCR, the TCRdb table keeps only in-frame clones and is missing some. This table has 60,000 to 90,000 clones, approximately 89% appearing once. The sequencing here drew on peripheral blood, taken before pregnancy. These receptors were obtained from a female donor with multiple sclerosis, enrolled in a pregnancy study.

The chain is built from TRBV19 and TRBJ1-1; D remains ambiguous. Trimming took off 3 bases at V and 8 bases at J, with 16 bases between the two ends. This CDR3 spans 14 amino acids. The germline CDR1 and CDR2 sequences are LNHDA and SQIVND (reference sequence). CDR3 region: CASSIRVEGGEAFF. The CDR3 region has the DNA TGTGCCAGTAGTATTAGGGTTGAGGGCGGAGAAGCTTTCTTT.

The J gene is TRBJ1-6, the V gene TRBV9; 12 bases are shared with TRBD1. V lost 2 bases to trimming and J lost 10 bases; unmatched junction nucleotides: 1. In germline, CDR1 is SGDLS, CDR2 YYNGEE. The CDR3 runs 14 residues. The CDR3 DNA sequence: TGTGCCAGCAGCGTTGGGACAGGGGGCTCACCCCTCCACTTT. This encodes CASSVGTGGSPLHF.

V usage is TRBV30 and J usage is TRBJ1-1; D remains ambiguous. The CDR3 is 12 amino acids. Trimming took 0 bases from V and 10 from J, leaving 12 bases between them. The germline CDR1 and CDR2 sequences are GTSNPN and SVGIG (reference sequence). The CDR3 here is CAWSVKGAGAFF. CDR3 DNA: TGTGCCTGGAGTGTAAAAGGCGCGGGAGCTTTCTTT.

The V call is TRBV6-5, the J call TRBJ2-2, with D perhaps TRBD2 (6 bases). CDR3 size: 14 residues. Germline V lookup: CDR1 MNHEY, CDR2 SVGAGI. The germline V and J ends were trimmed by 1 base and 4 bases, with 7 bases remaining between them. CDR3 coding DNA: TGTGCCAGCAGTTACTACGGGGGCACCGGGGAGCTGTTTTTT. As protein: CASSYYGGTGELFF.

V is TRBV7-8 and J is TRBJ2-7; no definite D call. The V gene lost 7 bases and the J gene lost 2 bases, with 12 bases spanning the gap. CDR3 length: 13 amino acids. Germline lookup yields CDR1 SGHVS and CDR2 FQNEAQ. The CDR3 DNA sequence: TGTGCCAGCACAGCGACCTTTACCTACGAGCAGTACTTC. It translates to CASTATFTYEQYF. The whole variable domain, remainder taken from reference TRBV7-8 and TRBJ2-7, is GAGVSQSPRYKVAKRGQDVALRCDPISGHVSLFWYQQALGQGPEFLTYFQNEAQLDKSGLPSDRFFAERPEGSVSTLKIQRTQQEDSAVYLCASTATFTYEQYFGPGTRLTVT.

The CDR3 here is CASSLRVYGYTF. The DNA of the CDR3 is TGTGCCAGTAGCCTTCGGGTCTATGGCTACACCTTC. The rearrangement links TRBV19 to TRBJ1-2; no firm D call. Trimming took off 6 bases at V and 4 bases at J, with 9 bases between the two ends. Germline CDR1 reads LNHDA; CDR2 reads SQIVND (reference sequence). CDR3 length: 12 amino acids.

The chain has TRBV27 and TRBJ2-5, with D possibly matching TRBD1 (6 bases). The CDR3 has 17 residues. CDR1 is MNHEY and CDR2 is SMNVEV in the germline V gene (reference sequence). V was trimmed by 5 bases and J by 2 bases, leaving 21 bases between them. The CDR3: CASSPTPTGVPQETQYF. Written as DNA, the CDR3 is TGTGCCAGCAGTCCCACTCCGACAGGTGTCCCTCAAGAGACCCAGTACTTC.

The chain combines TRBV5-1 with TRBJ1-6; tentative D call: TRBD1 (5 bases). CDR3 length: 15 amino acids. V dropped 4 bases and J dropped 7 bases, with 15 bases sitting between them. Germline V gene lookup returns CDR1 SGHRS and CDR2 YFSETQ. The CDR3 DNA follows: TGCGCCAGCAGCCCTCTCGGGGGGGAGAATTCACCCCTCCACTTT. This translates into CASSPLGGENSPLHF.

The rearrangement joins TRBV7-8 to TRBJ1-1; TRBD1 might be the D (5 bases). The germline V gene encodes CDR1 SGHVS and CDR2 FQNEAQ. The CDR3 loop spans 14 amino acids. The V end was cut by 4 bases, the J end by 4 bases, with 13 bases between. The CDR3 bases are TGTGCCAGCAGCTCGCGAGGTGGGGCCACTGAAGCTTTCTTT. This translates into CASSSRGGATEAFF.

The chain joins TRBV7-6 to TRBJ1-1; TRBD1 is a possible D gene (6 bases). The CDR3 has 14 residues. V was shortened by 5 bases and J by 7 bases, with 17 bases between the two germline ends. CDR1 is SGHVS and CDR2 is FNYEAQ in the germline V gene. For the CDR3, the DNA is TGTGCCAGCAGCCCCAGGGGCCTTCAAGGTGAAGCTTTCTTT. Translated, it gives CASSPRGLQGEAFF.

V and J are TRBV7-9 and TRBJ1-1, with D unclear. Germline CDR1 is SEHNR and CDR2 is FQNEAQ (reference sequence). This CDR3 contains 19 residues. V was trimmed by 2 bases and J by 3 bases, leaving 25 bases between them. DNA for the CDR3: TGTGCCAGCAGCTTATTCCCCTCCTCGACAAGGAACGTTTACACTGAAGCTTTCTTT. Translation gives CASSLFPSSTRNVYTEAFF.

The CDR3 region is CASSMDSDNQPQHF. The CDR3 nucleotides are TGTGCCAGTAGTATGGACAGTGACAATCAGCCCCAGCATTTT. The chain combines TRBV19 with TRBJ1-5; D may be TRBD1 (6 bases). CDR3 size: 14 residues. V shed 3 bases and J shed 3 bases, with 9 bases lying between them. The V gene's germline CDR1 is LNHDA and CDR2 SQIVND (reference sequence).

V usage is TRBV15 and J usage is TRBJ1-5; TRBD1 aligns across 7 bases. Germline trimming cut 5 bases from V and 0 bases from J; bases unmatched to any gene: 7. The CDR3 extends over 16 amino acids. The germline V gene has CDR1 LNHNV and CDR2 YYDKDF (reference sequence). CDR3 in amino acids: CATSWGTAYSNQPQHF. The CDR3 DNA sequence: TGTGCCACCAGCTGGGGGACAGCTTATAGCAATCAGCCCCAGCATTTT.

The V call is TRBV6-1, the J call TRBJ1-6, with TRBD1 matching 7 bases. The CDR3 runs 15 residues. Germline V lookup: CDR1 MNHNS, CDR2 SASEGT. Germline trimming cut 4 bases from V and 13 bases from J; bases unmatched to any gene: 13. The CDR3 region is CASSAHGTGASPLHF. The CDR3 nucleotides are TGTGCCAGCAGTGCACATGGAACAGGGGCTTCGCCCCTCCACTTT.

The chain recombines TRBV7-2 with TRBJ1-1; 11 bases align to TRBD1. The junction had 10 bases not matched to a gene; V was cut back by 6 bases and J by 4 bases. The CDR3 extends over 16 amino acids. From germline, CDR1 is SGHTA and CDR2 FQGNSA. The CDR3 region is CASSYGQGAWVTEAFF. The CDR3 DNA reads as TGTGCCAGCAGTTACGGACAGGGGGCTTGGGTCACTGAAGCTTTCTTT.